Listed here is a single TCR beta chain. Its target antigen remains unknown. No per-base quality is available; no much larger clone lies one base away. The method was the immunoSEQ multiplex PCR assay. For the multiplex PCR, a mixture combining 60 forward primers for TCR Vbeta segments and 13 reverse primers for TCR Jbeta segments was used. A multiplex PCR assay on genomic DNA amplified the CDR3 region of rearranged TCR beta genes. On the Illumina HiSeq System, the amplified TCR beta libraries were sequenced as 87-base-pair reads. The authors' analysis ran thus. A later analysis tallied roughly 76 million unique TCR beta chains across the roughly 610 repertoires, and around 9.9 million of those chains were shared by two or more donors. Raw reads were error-corrected and collapsed into unique sequences with a nearest-neighbor algorithm that merged closely related sequences to remove PCR and sequencing errors. Alignment of CDR3 sequences to IMGT reference sequences was used to assign V, D and J gene segments. For a sequence to be retained, at least a six-nucleotide match to both a V gene segment and a J gene segment was required. A rearrangement counted as productive if the CDR3 had no stop codons and remained in frame with V and J, and every other rearrangement counted as non-productive. CDR3 was defined according to IMGT convention as the region running from the second conserved V-encoded cysteine to the conserved J-encoded phenylalanine. Sequences without an unambiguous match to a single V gene segment were excluded from the earlier analysis of a few hundred of the donors. An earlier analysis of 500 to 700 of the donors classified V segments as functional when productive rearrangements were above 56.7% and as segregating when the standard deviation between donors was above 5%. A statistical classification framework was built to diagnose cytomegalovirus status from the catalog of TCR beta chain sequences. V and J gene assignment, in a later analysis, came from comparing TCR nucleotide sequences with IMGT/GENE-DB human TR gene sequences. In a later analysis, CDR3 sequences and most-parsimonious VDJ recombination scenarios were assigned using the TCRdist pipeline. In a later analysis, each TCR beta chain was defined by its CDR3 amino acid sequence together with its V-gene family, and reads lacking a unique V-gene family were excluded. A later analysis removed 592 highly shared, low-generation-probability nucleotide sequences to deal with suspected cross-contamination and a sequencing artifact. For each public chain, a later analysis derived a clonal expansion index from normalized ranks of inferred template counts within each repertoire. In a later analysis, generation probabilities were computed with a VDJ recombination model fitted to out-of-frame rearrangements, and the resulting probabilities were checked against IGoR. Hypergeometric tests were used in a later analysis to score TCR-TCR, TCR-HLA and TCR-CMV co-occurrence, with a repertoire-size bias correction applied to the TCR pairs. To estimate false discovery rates, a later analysis permuted the HLA or CMV assignments 20 times. A later analysis grouped co-occurring TCRs with DBSCAN, adding TCRdist sequence similarity when clustering within HLA-allele-positive subsets. For co-occurrence clustering, repertoires with fewer than 30,000 or more than 120,000 public chains were excluded, along with roughly 5 repertoires with anomalous nucleotide sharing. Here the immuneACCESS table is served through TCRdb, limited to in-frame sequences with V and J called. Missing clones are a known gap in these copies; in checked studies unresolved V genes cover under half, and the rest lacks a known reason. V and J calls and clone size are as listed in that table; D and trimming were resolved from the DNA. The sample table records approximately 220,000 clones; roughly 83% of these occur just once. Clones ranked in the top ten supply 1.3% to 1.5% of the sample.

This entry is derived from a study of cytomegalovirus exposure and HLA in healthy donors (TCRdb year 2017). Turning to the overall study: An earlier analysis of roughly 630 of the donors reported more than 250 Gb of sequence data and approximately 110 million unique TCR beta sequences from about 200 million T cells. Roughly 290 gigabases of sequencing data and 75 million to 85 million unique TCR sequences made up an early release that covered nearly 650 HLA-typed donors. Among the roughly 400 genotyped donors, around 81% belonged to the genetic ancestry cluster associated with self-reported Caucasian donors. The study aimed to test whether cataloging public T cell receptors could reveal signatures of past pathogen exposure. The study profiled the T cell repertoires of hundreds of subjects by immunosequencing and related them to cytomegalovirus serostatus. In addition to the first cohort of 666 subjects, a separate validation cohort of under 150 different subjects was used. To predict cytomegalovirus infection status, the study brought together high-throughput TCR immunosequencing, statistical association of individual TCRs with disease status, and machine learning. A later analysis re-examined previously published TCR beta repertoires from 600 to 700 donors and added high-resolution HLA genotyping to investigate patterns of TCR occurrence. The later analysis used no new phenotypic data to find candidate immune exposures, relying instead on TCR beta sequences and their occurrence across donors. An earlier analysis of some 600 of the donors applied high-throughput TCR beta sequencing to assess whether each TCR beta V gene segment acted as functional or pseudogenic. Donor age, sex, ethnicity and CMV serostatus were compiled together with the repertoire data. In a later genetic analysis, genome-wide SNP genotypes for about three fifths of the roughly 670 donors were used, and that subset was treated as a discovery cohort. Every discovery cohort repertoire had been produced on one sequencing platform. Both class I and class II loci were covered by HLA typing, at four-digit resolution. Typing coverage varied by locus: about 629-630 donors for A, B, C, DRB1 and DQB1; under 550 for DQA1; about 590 for DPA1; around 450 for DPB1. About five DR-DQ haplotypes were treated as single units for association and clustering because of strong linkage in the cohort. On average, 235,054 unique TCR beta nucleotide sequences were sequenced per donor among 398 genotyped donors of the cohort, with roughly 19% of those sequences being non-productive. Overall results and qualifications from the work: A later genetic analysis reported fewer N-insertions in productive TCRs among donors in an Asian-associated ancestry cluster than the roughly 720-donor mean. This cohort had only TCR beta chains sequenced, and the lack of alpha or paired-chain data limited which features could be detected. The sequencing pipeline was judged likely to have produced a cluster of highly shared sequence variants as a technical artifact. A further reported finding was that TCR beta sequences accurately predicted the HLA-A and HLA-B alleles for most subjects in the first cohort. Because HLA typing was unavailable for some donors at each locus, only the typed subset was used in association tests. The classifier was reported to diagnose cytomegalovirus status with high specificity and sensitivity in both the original cohort and the validation cohort. Several of the top co-occurrence clusters appeared to be linked to parvovirus B19, influenza, CMV and Epstein-Barr virus, according to a later analysis. An association between a missense DCLRE1C variant and V-gene and J-gene trimming of TCR beta chains was found in a later genetic analysis and replicated in an independent cohort. Presence/absence analyses assumed roughly uniform sequencing depth across donors, an assumption that may not hold. In a later analysis, around 15,000 TCR beta sequences were associated with specific HLA alleles at a false discovery rate of 0.05. Correlated functional status among segregating V segments might reflect linkage disequilibrium, but an unknown experimental factor could not be ruled out. Most TCR sequences were seen in very few donors, while some public TCRs were found in many individuals. The authors suggested that the approach could potentially be generalized to other disease states and immunological phenotypes. Seventeen rarely observed V segments, including chromosome 9 orphons, were excluded from the earlier analysis of several hundred of the donors because counts were too low. Immune exposure information for the cohort was limited to CMV serostatus. In a later analysis, most CMV-associated TCR beta chains were found to appear HLA-restricted, with HLA associations seemingly driven largely by CMV exposure. In the study, 150 to 200 TCR beta chains were listed as associated with cytomegalovirus. In a later analysis, the rate of TCR association differed among HLA loci, with DRB1 alleles having the most associated TCRs and HLA-C alleles having the fewest. A few of the identified cytomegalovirus-associated TCR beta chains were confirmed in vitro to be specific for cytomegalovirus antigens. A later analysis found that HLA-associated TCR beta chains were more clonally expanded and had lower generation probabilities than equally common non-associated chains. Assigning TCR associations to individual alleles was difficult when HLA alleles, especially DR and DQ, strongly co-occurred. An earlier analysis of around 540 of the donors showed that most TCR beta V segments appeared in productive rearrangements either about 87% or about 30% of the time, which broadly matched IMGT annotations.

The cohort comprised around 700 healthy bone marrow donors. At the time of sampling, all cohort members were nominally healthy, though unrecorded immune exposures were likely present. The donor tested CMV seronegative, placing the donor among the 350 to 400 seronegative members of the cohort. A peripheral blood sample was provided by each donor, and peripheral blood mononuclear cells were used for TCR beta sequencing. Genomic DNA was extracted from the blood cell samples with the Qiagen DNeasy Blood Extraction Kit. The sequenced material came from PBMCs. The TCR comes from a girl aged 10 to 17 in good health and CMV-seronegative.

The CDR3 here reads CASSVGQGDNQPQHF. In nucleotide form, the sequence is TGTGCCAGCAGTGTGGGACAGGGGGATAATCAGCCCCAGCATTTT. The chain was built from TRBV6-1 and TRBJ1-5; TRBD1 fits 11 bases in the junction. The CDR3, from cysteine to phenylalanine, totals 15 residues. Only CDR3 DNA is held: 45 bases, read in frame from base 1. According to the germline V gene, CDR1 reads MNHNS and CDR2 reads SASEGT. Clipping removes 4 bases from V and 4 bases from J, with 3 as the unmatched junction base count.